A selection of T cell receptor beta chains follows, all from one sample in a study of T cell changes during pregnancy in multiple sclerosis. Clones were sequenced by immunoSEQ multiplex PCR, and TCRdb holds only the in-frame ones, with some missing. The sample records 65,000 to 95,000 clones, 94% being singletons. The source was peripheral blood, collected in the second trimester of pregnancy. The receptor set was obtained from a female donor in good health, enrolled as a control in a pregnancy study. Each CDR3 is given with its conserved first and last residue. The D gene is left open where the match is weak. Only some rows state a clone size, as once, few, many or a class for expanded clones.

V gene: TRBV29-1
J gene: TRBJ1-1
D gene: TRBD1
clone size: once
CDR3 protein: CSVRQGRDYTEAFF

V gene: TRBV27
J gene: TRBJ2-3
D gene: TRBD2
clone size: once
CDR3 protein: CASSGPPGTSGSAGYF

V gene: TRBV20-1
J gene: TRBJ2-7
D gene: TRBD1
clone size: once
CDR3 protein: CSAGGQYEQYF

V gene: TRBV5-1
J gene: TRBJ2-6
D gene: .
clone size: .
CDR3 protein: CASSLKRDFGANVLTF

V gene: TRBV28
J gene: TRBJ1-1
D gene: .
clone size: .
CDR3 protein: CASTLNTEAFF

V gene: TRBV11-2
J gene: TRBJ2-1
D gene: TRBD2
clone size: .
CDR3 protein: CASSLVRSGPSYNEQFF

V gene: TRBV7-9
J gene: TRBJ1-1
D gene: .
clone size: .
CDR3 protein: CASSLDMNTEAFF

V gene: TRBV7-9
J gene: TRBJ2-6
D gene: .
clone size: .
CDR3 protein: CASRPSFVFGSGANVLTF

V gene: TRBV9
J gene: TRBJ2-2
D gene: TRBD2
clone size: .
CDR3 protein: CASSHQGLALNTGELFF

V gene: TRBV5-1
J gene: TRBJ2-7
D gene: .
clone size: .
CDR3 protein: CASSLAKHNYEQYF

V gene: TRBV5-1
J gene: TRBJ2-3
D gene: TRBD2
clone size: .
CDR3 protein: CASSFGLAGGDTQYF

V gene: TRBV7-6
J gene: TRBJ2-4
D gene: .
clone size: .
CDR3 protein: CASSPGYLGKNIQYF

V gene: TRBV2
J gene: TRBJ2-1
D gene: .
clone size: .
CDR3 protein: CASSRGSETRNEQFF

V gene: TRBV7-9
J gene: TRBJ2-7
D gene: .
clone size: few
CDR3 protein: CASSLGQNPSEQYF

V gene: TRBV7-2
J gene: TRBJ2-7
D gene: .
clone size: .
CDR3 protein: CASSLSGAVVYEQYF

V gene: TRBV5-8
J gene: TRBJ2-1
D gene: .
clone size: .
CDR3 protein: CASSLFRRDNYNEQFF

V gene: TRBV5-1
J gene: TRBJ1-3
D gene: .
clone size: .
CDR3 protein: CASSPSGPENTIYF

V gene: TRBV6-1
J gene: TRBJ2-5
D gene: TRBD2
clone size: .
CDR3 protein: CASSEGLAGGPVKETQYF

V gene: TRBV15
J gene: TRBJ2-7
D gene: TRBD1
clone size: .
CDR3 protein: CATSTRGFRTGYGYEQYF

V gene: TRBV4-1
J gene: TRBJ2-7
D gene: .
clone size: .
CDR3 protein: CASSQDPGFYEQYF

V gene: TRBV11-2
J gene: TRBJ1-2
D gene: TRBD1
clone size: .
CDR3 protein: CASSLTGGAGVGYTF

V gene: TRBV28
J gene: TRBJ1-2
D gene: .
clone size: .
CDR3 protein: CASSLNYGYTF

V gene: TRBV25-1
J gene: TRBJ2-5
D gene: .
clone size: .
CDR3 protein: CASSEDREETQYF

V gene: TRBV19
J gene: TRBJ2-7
D gene: .
clone size: .
CDR3 protein: CASSQGTGRRLVYEQYF

V gene: TRBV7-9
J gene: TRBJ2-1
D gene: TRBD2
clone size: .
CDR3 protein: CASSSAGGRIYNEQFF

V gene: TRBV5-1
J gene: TRBJ2-7
D gene: TRBD2
clone size: .
CDR3 protein: CASSLAGTSGNEQYF

V gene: TRBV27
J gene: TRBJ2-7
D gene: TRBD1
clone size: once
CDR3 protein: CASKGQGVYEQYF

V gene: TRBV14
J gene: TRBJ2-7
D gene: .
clone size: .
CDR3 protein: CASSLETSYEQYF

V gene: TRBV6-1
J gene: TRBJ1-2
D gene: .
clone size: .
CDR3 protein: CASSDEPRGHYGYTF

V gene: TRBV9
J gene: TRBJ2-5
D gene: TRBD2
clone size: .
CDR3 protein: CASTALAGGTQETQYF

V gene: TRBV5-1
J gene: TRBJ1-1
D gene: TRBD1
clone size: .
CDR3 protein: CASSHGTGTPNTEAFF

V gene: TRBV10-1
J gene: TRBJ1-5
D gene: .
clone size: .
CDR3 protein: CASTKHRDRPQHF

V gene: TRBV7-2
J gene: TRBJ2-7
D gene: TRBD2
clone size: .
CDR3 protein: CASSASGSSYEQYF

V gene: TRBV7-9
J gene: TRBJ1-3
D gene: .
clone size: .
CDR3 protein: CASSPSAKGNTIYF

V gene: TRBV2
J gene: TRBJ2-7
D gene: .
clone size: .
CDR3 protein: CASIGGMPYEQYF

V gene: TRBV5-1
J gene: TRBJ2-5
D gene: TRBD2
clone size: .
CDR3 protein: CASSALAGGQETQYF

V gene: TRBV5-4
J gene: TRBJ2-5
D gene: TRBD2
clone size: .
CDR3 protein: CASSAGDSPLETQYF

V gene: TRBV19
J gene: TRBJ2-1
D gene: TRBD2
clone size: .
CDR3 protein: CASSSEREKQFF

V gene: TRBV29-1
J gene: TRBJ2-3
D gene: TRBD2
clone size: .
CDR3 protein: CSVEAPSGTAIAGVKPDTQYF

V gene: TRBV6-5
J gene: TRBJ2-7
D gene: .
clone size: .
CDR3 protein: CASSRTNNYEQYF

V gene: TRBV28
J gene: TRBJ2-7
D gene: .
clone size: .
CDR3 protein: CASSNAGQPYEQYF

V gene: TRBV5-6
J gene: TRBJ1-1
D gene: .
clone size: .
CDR3 protein: CASSGQTSIEAFF

V gene: TRBV6-5
J gene: TRBJ2-7
D gene: TRBD2
clone size: .
CDR3 protein: CASSLASGYYEQYF

V gene: TRBV13
J gene: TRBJ2-6
D gene: TRBD1
clone size: .
CDR3 protein: CASSSTGLSGANVLTF

V gene: TRBV28
J gene: TRBJ2-7
D gene: TRBD2
clone size: .
CDR3 protein: CASSAPSGISYEQYF

V gene: TRBV18
J gene: TRBJ1-1
D gene: .
clone size: .
CDR3 protein: CASSGNQVNTEAFF

V gene: TRBV5-1
J gene: TRBJ1-1
D gene: .
clone size: .
CDR3 protein: CASSLGGEETEAFF

V gene: TRBV14
J gene: TRBJ1-2
D gene: TRBD1
clone size: .
CDR3 protein: CASSQATGGKGGYTF

V gene: TRBV7-9
J gene: TRBJ2-3
D gene: TRBD2
clone size: .
CDR3 protein: CASSLTSGKSTDTQYF

V gene: TRBV5-1
J gene: TRBJ1-2
D gene: TRBD1
clone size: .
CDR3 protein: CASSLGQGDYGYTF

V gene: TRBV27
J gene: TRBJ2-7
D gene: TRBD1
clone size: once
CDR3 protein: CASRPERTGRREQYF

V gene: TRBV5-4
J gene: TRBJ2-3
D gene: .
clone size: .
CDR3 protein: CASSSSGESTDTQYF

V gene: TRBV27
J gene: TRBJ2-1
D gene: TRBD1
clone size: once
CDR3 protein: CASNRQGVSNEQFF

V gene: TRBV28
J gene: TRBJ2-1
D gene: .
clone size: once
CDR3 protein: CASSHGSGVSYNEQFF

V gene: TRBV5-4
J gene: TRBJ2-1
D gene: TRBD2
clone size: .
CDR3 protein: CASSWGGSSYNEQFF